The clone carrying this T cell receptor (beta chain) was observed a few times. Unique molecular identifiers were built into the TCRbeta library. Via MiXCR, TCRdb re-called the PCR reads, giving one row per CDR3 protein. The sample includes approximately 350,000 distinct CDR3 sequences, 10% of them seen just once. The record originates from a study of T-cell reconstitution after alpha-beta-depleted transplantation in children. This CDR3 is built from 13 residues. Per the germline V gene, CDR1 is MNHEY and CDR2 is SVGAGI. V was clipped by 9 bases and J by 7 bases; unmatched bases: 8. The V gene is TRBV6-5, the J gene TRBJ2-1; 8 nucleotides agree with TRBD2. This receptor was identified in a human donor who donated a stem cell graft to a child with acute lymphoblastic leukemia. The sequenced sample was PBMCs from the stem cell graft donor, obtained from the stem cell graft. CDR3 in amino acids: CASSSGRGNEQFF. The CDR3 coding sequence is TGTGCCAGTAGCTCCGGGAGGGGGAATGAGCAGTTCTTC.